Following are 22 T cell receptor beta chains from one sample sequenced in a study of T-cell reconstitution after alpha-beta-depleted transplantation in children. Unique molecular identifiers were used to barcode this TCRbeta library. TCRdb analysed the PCR reads with MiXCR anew, one entry per CDR3 protein. The data hold hundreds of thousands of distinct CDR3 sequences, with less than 15% observed a single time. Sequenced material: PBMCs, taken before TCRalphabeta/CD19-depleted stem cell transplant. These receptors were taken from a girl aged 2-10 years with congenital amegakaryocytic thrombocytopenia, due to receive a stem cell transplant.

This clonotype has only a few counts. The chain has TRBV7-9 and TRBJ2-2; no definite D call. The germline V gene has CDR1 SEHNR and CDR2 FQNEAQ (reference sequence). The CDR3 spans 12 residues. V was clipped by 6 bases and J by 5 bases, with 7 bases between them. This CDR3 reads CASSRPTGELFF. Here the CDR3 DNA reads TGTGCCAGCAGTCGACCAACCGGGGAGCTGTTTTTT.

There are many counts of this clonotype. The rearrangement links TRBV4-1 to TRBJ1-4; no reliable D call. V was trimmed by 3 bases and J by 5 bases, leaving 13 bases between them. CDR1 and CDR2 (germline): MGHRA, YSYEKL. The CDR3 spans 15 residues. The CDR3 coding sequence is TGCGCCAGCAGCCATGGCGGAGGAGGGAATGAAAAACTGTTTTTT. This translates into CASSHGGGGNEKLFF.

This clonotype was counted at least ten times. The gene calls are TRBV12-3 or TRBV12-4 and TRBJ2-7; 9 bases fit TRBD2. The CDR3 is made up of 14 amino acids. Losses at the gene ends were 3 bases for V and 7 bases for J; bases not matched to a gene: 7. The CDR3 bases are TGTGCCAGCAGTTTTAGCGGGAGTGGGTGGGAGCAGTACTTC. Protein: CASSFSGSGWEQYF.

The rearrangement uses TRBV5-1 and TRBJ2-1, with 12 bases identical to TRBD2. CDR1 SGHRS and CDR2 YFSETQ come from the germline V gene. The CDR3 is 18 amino acids. Germline trimming cut 0 bases from V and 8 bases from J; bases unmatched to any gene: 12. The CDR3 sequence is CASSLEGLAGLSGYEQFF. The CDR3 bases are TGCGCCAGCAGCTTGGAAGGACTAGCGGGATTATCGGGATATGAGCAGTTCTTC.

This clonotype was seen ten or more times. The chain combines TRBV20-1 with TRBJ2-1; no firm D call. V shed 6 bases and J shed 4 bases, with 16 bases lying between them. Per the germline V gene, CDR1 is DFQATT and CDR2 is SNEGSKA (reference sequence). The CDR3 runs 14 residues. CDR3 nucleotides: TGCAGTGCCGCCCTGGGGTCCGGATACAATGAGCAGTTCTTC. Translation gives CSAALGSGYNEQFF.

This clonotype showed up many times. The chain has TRBV20-1 and TRBJ2-7; a weak D match, TRBD1 (5 bases). Between the trimmed V and J ends, which lost 5 bases and 0 bases, there was a span of 11 bases. This CDR3 is built from 13 residues. Germline V gives CDR1 DFQATT, CDR2 SNEGSKA (reference sequence). Here the CDR3 DNA reads TGCAGTGCTTCAGGGTATGCCTCCTACGAGCAGTACTTC. Translation gives CSASGYASYEQYF.

Only a few counts were recorded for this clonotype. The chain combines TRBV14 with TRBJ2-1, with D hard to call. CDR1 SGHDN and CDR2 FVKESK come from the germline V gene. The CDR3 totals 17 residues. V was trimmed by 2 bases and J by 4 bases, leaving 18 bases between them. CDR3 loop: CASSQRRGSGVYNEQFF. The CDR3 region has the DNA TGTGCCAGCAGCCAAAGGCGCGGCTCTGGAGTTTACAATGAGCAGTTCTTC. Full variable domain (outside the CDR3, taken from reference TRBV14 and TRBJ2-1): EAGVTQFPSHSVIEKGQTVTLRCDPISGHDNLYWYRRVMGKEIKFLLHFVKESKQDESGMPNNRFLAERTGGTYSTLKVQPAELEDSGVYFCASSQRRGSGVYNEQFFGPGTRLTVL.

The rearrangement joins TRBV7-9 to TRBJ2-3; 8 bases are a match to TRBD2. Looked up from germline, CDR1 is SEHNR and CDR2 is FQNEAQ (reference sequence). Unmatched junction bases numbered 6, after V lost 5 bases and J lost 2 bases. The CDR3 extends over 15 amino acids. CDR3 in amino acids: CASSQGLGPTDTQYF. In DNA form, the CDR3 reads TGTGCCAGCAGCCAGGGACTAGGCCCCACAGATACGCAGTATTTT.

The chain recombines TRBV2 with TRBJ2-3; D perhaps matches TRBD1 (5 bases). V was trimmed by 5 bases and J by 2 bases, leaving 11 bases between them. Per the germline V gene, CDR1 is SNHLY and CDR2 is FYNNEI. This CDR3 contains 14 residues. The CDR3 DNA reads TGTGCCAGCAGTTACAGGTCACACACAGATACGCAGTATTTT. It codes for CASSYRSHTDTQYF.

This clonotype was seen ten or more times. The V call is TRBV4-1, the J call TRBJ2-7; 14 nucleotides agree with TRBD2. After removal of 1 base from V and 2 bases from J, the junction contained 1 base not matched to a gene. Per the germline V gene, CDR1 is MGHRA and CDR2 is YSYEKL. This CDR3 has 16 residues. The CDR3 region has the DNA TGCGCCAGCAGCCAAGGGGGACTAGCGGGAGCCTACGAGCAGTACTTC. Protein: CASSQGGLAGAYEQYF.

This clonotype was seen only a few times. J is TRBJ2-7 and V is TRBV12-3 or TRBV12-4; no clear D gene. Trimming cost V 1 base and J 0 bases, with 7 bases left between them. The CDR3 runs 14 residues. The CDR3 DNA follows: TGTGCCAGCAGTTTAGGGGTCAACTCCTACGAGCAGTACTTC. It specifies CASSLGVNSYEQYF.

The V and J genes are TRBV7-7 and TRBJ2-2, with a weak D call TRBD1 (6 bases). The CDR3 is made up of 13 amino acids. The germline CDR1 and CDR2 sequences are SSHAT and FNYEAQ (reference sequence). Trimming left V 6 bases short and J 6 bases short, with 11 bases between. The CDR3 is CASSPPGAGELFF. As DNA, the CDR3 is TGTGCCAGCAGTCCTCCAGGGGCCGGGGAGCTGTTTTTT. Using reference TRBV7-7 and TRBJ2-2 for the parts outside the CDR3, the full variable domain is GAGVSQSPRYKVTKRGQDVTLRCDPISSHATLYWYQQALGQGPEFLTYFNYEAQPDKSGLPSDRFSAERPEGSISTLTIQRTEQRDSAMYRCASSPPGAGELFFGEGSRLTVL.

The chain links TRBV20-1 to TRBJ2-5; D is unclear. V lost 7 bases and J 4 bases, leaving 16 bases between the germline ends. Germline CDR1 is DFQATT and CDR2 is SNEGSKA (reference sequence). The CDR3 extends over 13 amino acids. The CDR3 here is CSVHMSAGETQYF. The CDR3 region has the DNA TGCAGTGTCCACATGTCGGCAGGAGAGACCCAGTACTTC.

The rearrangement uses TRBV2 and TRBJ2-1; TRBD2 matches at 10 bases. This CDR3 spans 15 amino acids. V lost 10 bases and J lost 4; bases outside the gene matches: 10. Germline V lookup: CDR1 SNHLY, CDR2 FYNNEI. The CDR3 nucleotides are TGTGCCACTTCGACCGGGACTAGCGTATACAATGAGCAGTTCTTC. Amino acids: CATSTGTSVYNEQFF.

This clonotype was picked up a small number of times. This chain connects TRBV20-1 to TRBJ2-5; no clear D. CDR3 length: 11 residues. V was clipped by 3 bases and J by 5 bases, with 7 bases between them. Germline values: CDR1 DFQATT, CDR2 SNEGSKA (reference sequence). The CDR3 loop reads CSARAPETQYF. The CDR3 DNA sequence: TGCAGTGCTAGGGCCCCCGAGACCCAGTACTTC.

This clonotype was observed many times. The chain recombines TRBV7-9 with TRBJ2-1; 8 bases line up with TRBD2. J gave up 0 bases and V 6 bases, and 7 bases lay outside the gene matches. This CDR3 has 16 amino acids. The germline gives CDR1 SEHNR, CDR2 FQNEAQ (reference sequence). Here the CDR3 reads CASRLSGMSSYNEQFF. CDR3 bases: TGTGCCAGCAGGCTTAGCGGGATGAGCTCCTACAATGAGCAGTTCTTC.

V gene TRBV2 combines with J gene TRBJ2-7; D unresolved. CDR3 size: 9 residues. V lost 6 bases and J lost 7, with 4 bases in between. Germline CDR1 SNHLY, CDR2 FYNNEI. The CDR3 nucleotides read TGTGCCAGCAGCATTGAGCAGTACTTC. As protein: CASSIEQYF.

V gene TRBV20-1 combines with J gene TRBJ2-3; D unresolved. CDR3 size: 13 residues. From germline, CDR1 is DFQATT and CDR2 SNEGSKA (reference sequence). The V end lost 6 bases, the J end lost 4 bases, and 14 bases lay between the germline ends. The CDR3 region has the DNA TGCAGTGCCCGGGCCTCGGTCGCAGATACGCAGTATTTT. This translates into CSARASVADTQYF.

This clonotype was seen a few times. CDR3 loop: CASSPGTGSKETQYF. DNA of the CDR3: TGCGCCAGCAGCCCAGGGACAGGAAGTAAAGAGACCCAGTACTTC. This sequence joins TRBV5-1 and TRBJ2-5, with TRBD1 identical over 8 bases. The junction had 8 bases not matched to a gene; V was cut back by 4 bases and J by 3 bases. Per germline, CDR1 SGHRS and CDR2 YFSETQ. The CDR3 has 15 amino acids.

Many counts were recorded for this clonotype. The V and J genes are TRBV28 and TRBJ2-7; 7 nucleotides agree with TRBD2. CDR1 and CDR2 from the germline V gene are MDHEN and SYDVKM. Trimming took 6 bases from V and 2 from J; bases not matched to a gene: 10. The CDR3 covers 15 residues. Here the CDR3 reads CASSMGGVNPYEQYF. The CDR3 coding sequence is TGTGCCAGCAGCATGGGGGGGGTCAATCCCTACGAGCAGTACTTC. Using reference TRBV28 and TRBJ2-7 for the parts outside the CDR3, the full variable domain is DVKVTQSSRYLVKRTGEKVFLECVQDMDHENMFWYRQDPGLGLRLIYFSYDVKMKEKGDIPEGYSVSREKKERFSLILESASTNQTSMYLCASSMGGVNPYEQYFGPGTRLTVT.

In its sample, this clonotype was seen many times. The V call is TRBV7-9, the J call TRBJ2-7, with D possibly TRBD1 on 6 matching bases. CDR1 SEHNR and CDR2 FQNEAQ come from the germline V gene (reference sequence). The V end was cut by 5 bases, the J end by 3 bases, with 8 bases between. The CDR3 covers 12 residues. CDR3: CASSRTVYEQYF. In DNA, the CDR3 is TGTGCCAGCAGCCGGACAGTCTACGAGCAGTACTTC.

This clonotype came up many times. The chain links TRBV4-2 to TRBJ2-2; no clear D gene. The CDR3 extends over 14 amino acids. Germline loops: CDR1 LGHNA, CDR2 YNFKEQ. V was cut by 4 bases and J by 8 bases, with 14 bases left in between. CDR3 amino acids: CASSPLLRKGELFF. Written as DNA, the CDR3 is TGTGCCAGCAGCCCGCTTTTACGGAAGGGGGAGCTGTTTTTT.